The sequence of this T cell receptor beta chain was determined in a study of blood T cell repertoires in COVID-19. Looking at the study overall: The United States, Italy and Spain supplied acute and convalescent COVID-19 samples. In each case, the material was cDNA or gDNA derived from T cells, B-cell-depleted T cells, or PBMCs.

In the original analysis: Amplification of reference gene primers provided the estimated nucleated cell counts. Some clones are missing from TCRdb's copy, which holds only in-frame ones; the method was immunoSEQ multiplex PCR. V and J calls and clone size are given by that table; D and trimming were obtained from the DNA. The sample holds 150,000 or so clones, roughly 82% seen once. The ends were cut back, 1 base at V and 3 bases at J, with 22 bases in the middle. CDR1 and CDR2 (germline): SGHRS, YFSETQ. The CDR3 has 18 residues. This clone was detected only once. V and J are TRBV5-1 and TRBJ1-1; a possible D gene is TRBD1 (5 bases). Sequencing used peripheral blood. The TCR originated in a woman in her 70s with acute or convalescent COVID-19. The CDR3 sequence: CASSLYVIGGLGDTEAFF. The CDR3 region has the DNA TGCGCCAGCAGCTTGTATGTCATAGGAGGGTTGGGGGACACTGAAGCTTTCTTT.